These 19 T cell receptor beta chains were sequenced from one sample in a study of Graves' ophthalmopathy and Graves' hyperthyroidism. The sequenced template was RNA, covering the TCR beta CDR3 region. A first-round RT-PCR used HTBI primers, followed by a second-round multiplex PCR. In TCRdb, the multiplex PCR reads were re-called with MiXCR into one record per CDR3 protein. The table lists 400,000 to 450,000 distinct CDR3 sequences, roughly 20% of them singletons. The source material was peripheral blood. The source is a woman aged 18 to 35 with stable Graves' hyperthyroidism.

Ten or more counts support this clonotype. The chain recombines TRBV6-4 with TRBJ1-5; the match to TRBD1 covers 7 bases. Unmatched junction bases numbered 11, after V lost 6 bases and J lost 0 bases. CDR3 length equals 17 residues. Germline CDR1 MRHNA, CDR2 SNTAGT. Here the CDR3 reads CASRPTSGQYSNQPQHF. Here the CDR3 DNA reads TGTGCCAGCAGGCCCACGTCGGGACAGTATAGCAATCAGCCCCAGCATTTT.

This clonotype was counted at least ten times. This chain joins TRBV6-1 and TRBJ1-2, with D uncertain. Between the trimmed V and J ends, which lost 11 bases and 8 bases, there was a span of 12 bases. Germline V gives CDR1 MNHNS, CDR2 SASEGT. This CDR3 region has 10 residues. In nucleotides, the CDR3 is TGTGCCGCGGAGGAATTCGGCTACACCTTC. Translated: CAAEEFGYTF.

The chain employs TRBV12-3 or TRBV12-4 and TRBJ1-1, with no clear D. V was trimmed by 1 base and J by 0 bases, leaving 9 bases between them. This CDR3 spans 15 amino acids. The DNA for the CDR3 is TGTGCCAGCAGTTTAGGTTCACAAGTGAACACTGAAGCTTTCTTT. It encodes CASSLGSQVNTEAFF.

This clonotype has a count of ten or more. CDR3 amino acids: CASSYRMYQETQYF. The DNA for the CDR3 is TGTGCCAGCAGTTACCGTATGTACCAAGAGACCCAGTACTTC. This chain joins TRBV6-5 and TRBJ2-5, with no clear D. V lost 2 bases and J 0 bases, leaving 7 bases between the germline ends. Looked up from germline, CDR1 is MNHEY and CDR2 is SVGAGI. The CDR3 has 14 amino acids.

Ten or more counts support this clonotype. The rearrangement links TRBV20-1 to TRBJ1-5; 7 nucleotides match TRBD1. CDR3 length equals 15 residues. J was trimmed by 4 bases and V by 6 bases; bases with no gene match: 12. Germline V lookup: CDR1 DFQATT, CDR2 SNEGSKA (reference sequence). CDR3 in DNA: TGCAGTGCCCTGGGGAGGCACAGGGGAAATCAGCCCCAGCATTTT. Translation: CSALGRHRGNQPQHF.

At least ten counts were recorded for this clonotype. This chain uses TRBV29-1 with TRBJ2-5, with 9 bases matching TRBD2. This CDR3 is built from 13 residues. Germline V CDR1 and CDR2: SQVTM, ANQGSEA. Trimming removed 6 bases from V and 5 bases from J; junction bases left unmatched: 7. CDR3 in amino acids: CSVSAGGPETQYF. In nucleotides, the CDR3 is TGCAGCGTGTCGGCGGGAGGGCCGGAGACCCAGTACTTC.

This clonotype was detected ten times or more. The J gene is TRBJ2-5, the V gene TRBV28; D uncertain. The CDR3 consists of 14 residues. Germline V gene lookup returns CDR1 MDHEN and CDR2 SYDVKM. V was shortened by 6 bases and J by 4 bases, with 15 bases between the two germline ends. The CDR3 protein is CASSPGTVLETQYF. For the CDR3, the DNA is TGTGCCAGCAGCCCGGGCACGGTCCTAGAGACCCAGTACTTC.

This clonotype was seen a handful of times. Germline and junction disagree at one end, which may indicate a read error. This chain links TRBV6-4 with TRBJ1-5; no firm D call. CDR3 length: 17 amino acids. Germline lookup yields CDR1 MRHNA and CDR2 SNTAGT. Here the CDR3 DNA reads TGTGCCAGCAGTTACTCGGGTCACGATTATAGCAATCAGCCCCAGCATTTT. This translates into CASSYSGHDYSNQPQHF.

At least ten counts were recorded for this clonotype. This chain connects TRBV19 to TRBJ1-6, with no clear D. CDR1 and CDR2 (germline): LNHDA, SQIVND (reference sequence). The CDR3 runs to 14 residues. V was trimmed by 9 bases and J by 0 bases, leaving 9 bases between them. The CDR3 bases are TGTGCCAGCGGAACGAGCTCCTATAATTCACCCCTCCACTTT. It encodes CASGTSSYNSPLHF.

This clonotype was seen repeatedly, ten times or more. This chain links TRBV20-1 with TRBJ2-5; 10 bases align to TRBD1. This CDR3 is built from 19 residues. Per germline, CDR1 DFQATT and CDR2 SNEGSKA (reference sequence). The ends lost 6 bases at V and 5 bases at J; junction bases unmatched: 24. In DNA, the CDR3 is TGCAGTGCCGGTTTCGGGGACAGGGGCCTTTCAGCTCGGCGGGAGACCCAGTACTTC. Amino acid sequence: CSAGFGDRGLSARRETQYF.

This clonotype was detected ten times or more. The V call is TRBV6-2 or TRBV6-3, the J call TRBJ2-7; 7 bases are shared with TRBD1. V trimming: 6 bases; J trimming: 2 bases; junction bases outside the gene matches: 4. This CDR3 contains 13 residues. Per germline, CDR1 MNHEY and CDR2 SVGEGT. In DNA, the CDR3 is TGTGCCAGCAGAGCTGACAGGGCCTACGAGCAGTACTTC. Its protein is CASRADRAYEQYF.

The chain links TRBV5-1 to TRBJ2-1; 8 positions agree with TRBD2. The CDR3 is 13 residues long. V trimming: 2 bases; J trimming: 6 bases; junction bases outside the gene matches: 1. Germline CDR1 reads SGHRS; CDR2 reads YFSETQ. DNA of the CDR3: TGCGCCAGCAGCTTAGGGACTAGCAATGAGCAGTTCTTC. Translated, it gives CASSLGTSNEQFF.

The rearrangement uses TRBV9 and TRBJ2-7, with D tentatively TRBD2 (6 bases). Trimming removed 4 bases at V and 11 bases at J, with 25 bases between. The CDR3 length is 15 residues. The germline V gene encodes CDR1 SGDLS and CDR2 YYNGEE. Written as DNA, the CDR3 is TGTGCCAGCAGCCCCCGCTTGACTAGTCGACTGGAGGAGTACTTC. It translates to CASSPRLTSRLEEYF.

About this clonotype itself: Mismatch with germline at one junction end may stem from a read error. The chain is built from TRBV20-1 and TRBJ2-7, with D possibly being TRBD2 (7 bases). This CDR3 has 12 amino acids. Germline V lookup: CDR1 DFQATT, CDR2 SNEGSKA (reference sequence). The CDR3 DNA reads as TGCAGTGCGAGAGGGGGGGTCGGCGAGCAGTACTTC. Translation: CSARGGVGEQYF.

This clonotype showed up many times. The chain links TRBV28 to TRBJ1-1, with TRBD1 matching 9 bases. Trimming took 3 bases from V and 11 from J; bases not matched to a gene: 4. From germline, CDR1 is MDHEN and CDR2 SYDVKM. The CDR3 has 12 residues. For the CDR3, the DNA is TGTGCCAGCAGTTTGCGGGACAGGGTGGCTTTCTTT. Translating gives CASSLRDRVAFF.

Many counts were recorded for this clonotype. V gene TRBV13 combines with J gene TRBJ2-7; tentatively, D is TRBD1 (5 bases). Germline CDR1 reads PRHDT; CDR2 reads FYEKMQ (reference sequence). With 5 bases removed from V and 6 bases from J, the gap between germline ends came to 14 bases. This CDR3 contains 13 residues. CDR3 coding DNA: TGTGCCAGCAGCCCCCCGCAGGGCGGCGAGCAGTACTTC. As protein: CASSPPQGGEQYF.

This clonotype has at least ten counts. The rearrangement uses TRBV12-3 or TRBV12-4 and TRBJ2-6; 7 bases align to TRBD1. This CDR3 is built from 17 residues. Losses at the gene ends were 3 bases for V and 4 bases for J; bases not matched to a gene: 9. The DNA for the CDR3 is TGTGCCAGCAGTTTGGGCAGGGGGATTTCCGGGGCCAACGTCCTGACTTTC. Translating gives CASSLGRGISGANVLTF.

Notes on this clonotype: Because the CDR3 is missing its conserved closing phenylalanine or tryptophan, this is likely a read error. V and J are TRBV7-2 and TRBJ1-2; possibly TRBD1 for D (6 bases). V gave up 5 bases and J gave up 8 bases, with 18 bases separating them. CDR1 is SGHTA, CDR2 FQGNSA, per germline. The CDR3 totals 14 residues. CDR3 bases: TGTGCCAGCAGCCATCGCCCGGGACACGGAGGCTACACCTAC. Protein product: CASSHRPGHGGYTY.

This clonotype was found many times. The chain joins TRBV6-4 to TRBJ2-7; 12 nucleotides match TRBD1. The CDR3 extends over 14 amino acids. Germline loops: CDR1 MRHNA, CDR2 SNTAGT. Trimming cost V 11 bases and J 4 bases; bases outside gene matches: 9. This CDR3 reads CASQGGQGAYEQYF. The CDR3, as DNA: TGTGCCTCGCAGGGGGGACAGGGGGCTTACGAGCAGTACTTC.